The 22 T cell receptor beta chains below come from one sample, sequenced in a study of OX40 agonist ivuxolimab in advanced cancers. Produced via immunoSEQ multiplex PCR; TCRdb's table is partial and in-frame only. The table lists about 46,000 clones, 90% to 95% of them singletons. The sample in question was CD4+ or CD8+ T cells sorted from blood, obtained in a trial of the OX40 agonist ivuxolimab. The receptors were sampled from an adult with an advanced solid tumor such as melanoma, head and neck, liver or kidney cancer.

This chain's CDR3 is CASSSPQANANTGELFF. The CDR3 region has the DNA TGTGCCAGCAGTTCGCCACAGGCAAATGCGAACACCGGGGAGCTGTTTTTT. The rearrangement joins TRBV7-9 to TRBJ2-2; D possibly corresponds to TRBD1 (5 bases). The CDR3 is 17 amino acids. Trimming took 6 bases from V and 0 from J, leaving 17 bases between them. Germline V CDR1 and CDR2: SEHNR, FQNEAQ (reference sequence).

V gene TRBV10-3 combines with J gene TRBJ1-1, with D maybe TRBD1 (5 bases). The length of the CDR3 is 13 residues. The ends were cut back, 6 bases at V and 4 bases at J, with 12 bases in the middle. CDR1 and CDR2 (germline): ENHRY, SYGVKD. The CDR3 protein is CAISLDSFTEAFF. The CDR3 nucleotides are TGTGCCATCAGCCTCGACAGTTTCACTGAAGCTTTCTTT.

The chain employs TRBV5-4 and TRBJ2-5; a weak D match, TRBD2 (7 bases). The ends were cut back, 0 bases at V and 1 base at J, with 13 bases in the middle. The CDR3 length is 16 residues. Germline V gene data show CDR1 as SGHNT and CDR2 as YYREEE (reference sequence). CDR3 sequence: CASSLALAGAQETQYF. CDR3 in DNA: TGTGCCAGCAGCTTGGCTCTCGCGGGGGCCCAAGAGACCCAGTACTTC.

The rearrangement joins TRBV7-3 to TRBJ2-3, with D perhaps TRBD2 (6 bases). CDR1 and CDR2 from the germline V gene are SGHTA and FQGTGA. This CDR3 region has 15 residues. Trimming took off 4 bases at V and 0 bases at J, with 11 bases between the two ends. The CDR3 DNA follows: TGTGCCAGCAGCTCCCTAGCGATTAGCACAGATACGCAGTATTTT. Encoded protein: CASSSLAISTDTQYF.

The rearrangement joins TRBV19 to TRBJ2-5, with 8 nucleotides matching TRBD1. The junction had 11 bases not matched to a gene; V was cut back by 7 bases and J by 1 base. The CDR3 length is 16 residues. Germline V gives CDR1 LNHDA, CDR2 SQIVND (reference sequence). The CDR3 nucleotides read TGTGCCAGTACCCCCGGAGGCAGGGGGCCCCAAGAGACCCAGTACTTC. Its translation is CASTPGGRGPQETQYF. Full variable domain (missing parts from reference TRBV19 and TRBJ2-5): DGGITQSPKYLFRKEGQNVTLSCEQNLNHDAMYWYRQDPGQGLRLIYYSQIVNDFQKGDIAEGYSVSREKKESFPLTVTSAQKNPTAFYLCASTPGGRGPQETQYFGPGTRLLVL.

The CDR3 sequence: CASSQGYGYEQYV. The CDR3 DNA sequence: TGCGCCAGCAGCCAAGGGTACGGCTACGAGCAGTACGTC. The rearrangement joins TRBV4-1 to TRBJ2-7; D is ambiguous. Between the trimmed V and J ends, which lost 1 base and 3 bases, there was a span of 7 bases. The CDR3 runs to 13 residues. Germline V lookup: CDR1 MGHRA, CDR2 YSYEKL.

This sequence joins TRBV7-3 and TRBJ2-6; 7 bases align to TRBD1. With V trimmed by 2 bases and J by 2 bases, 6 bases remained unmatched. The germline gives CDR1 SGHTA, CDR2 FQGTGA. This CDR3 spans 17 amino acids. CDR3 in amino acids: CASSLDRAYAGANVLTF. The CDR3 DNA is TGTGCCAGCAGCTTAGACAGGGCTTATGCTGGGGCCAACGTCCTGACTTTC.

V usage is TRBV5-1 and J usage is TRBJ1-1; maybe TRBD1 (5 bases). V lost 5 bases and J 1 base, leaving 9 bases between the germline ends. The CDR3 covers 13 residues. Germline V gives CDR1 SGHRS, CDR2 YFSETQ. CDR3 in DNA: TGCGCCAGCAGTTGGGACGGGAACACTGAAGCTTTCTTT. Translation gives CASSWDGNTEAFF.

The chain links TRBV29-1 to TRBJ2-7; TRBD1 agrees at 7 bases. Germline CDR1 reads SQVTM; CDR2 reads ANQGSEA. There are 14 residues in the CDR3. J gave up 4 bases and V 4 bases, and 10 bases lay outside the gene matches. Here the CDR3 reads CSVGTGDVVYEQYF. DNA for the CDR3: TGCAGCGTTGGGACAGGAGATGTTGTATACGAGCAGTACTTC.

CDR3 loop: CASSHPSGLYEQYF. CDR3 sequence (DNA): TGCGCCAGCAGCCATCCTAGCGGGCTGTACGAGCAGTACTTC. The chain links TRBV4-1 to TRBJ2-7; 8 nucleotides match TRBD2. V shed 3 bases, J shed 4 bases, and the junction held 5 bases outside the gene matches. CDR1 is MGHRA, CDR2 YSYEKL, per germline. The CDR3 totals 14 residues.

The chain carries TRBV10-3 and TRBJ2-1; D is uncertain. This CDR3 has 12 amino acids. The germline V gene encodes CDR1 ENHRY and CDR2 SYGVKD. Trimming removed 6 bases from V and 7 bases from J, with 10 bases in between. The CDR3 DNA sequence: TGTGCCATCAGCCCGGCCTTGAATGAGCAGTTCTTC. Translation: CAISPALNEQFF.

This chain uses TRBV5-1 with TRBJ1-3; TRBD1 matches at 7 bases. This CDR3 contains 16 residues. J lost 0 bases, V lost 0 bases, and 3 bases had no gene match. Germline lookup yields CDR1 SGHRS and CDR2 YFSETQ. The DNA of the CDR3 is TGCGCCAGCAGCTTGGACTGGACAGGCTCTGGAAACACCATATATTTT. Its translation is CASSLDWTGSGNTIYF. The full variable domain, with the rest looked up from reference TRBV5-1 and TRBJ1-3, is KAGVTQTPRYLIKTRGQQVTLSCSPISGHRSVSWYQQTPGQGLQFLFEYFSETQRNKGNFPGRFSGRQFSNSRSEMNVSTLELGDSALYLCASSLDWTGSGNTIYFGEGSWLTVV.

The chain is built from TRBV27 and TRBJ1-2, with a tentative D call TRBD1 (6 bases). Germline V gene sequence: CDR1 MNHEY, CDR2 SMNVEV (reference sequence). This CDR3 comprises 13 residues. V gave up 5 bases and J gave up 4 bases, with 11 bases separating them. The CDR3 is CASSPTGGYGYTF. CDR3 bases: TGTGCCAGCAGTCCGACAGGAGGCTATGGCTACACCTTC.

This clone rates as large (0.1 to 1%). CDR3 DNA: TGTGCCAGTAGTATAGTTTCGGTTCACTATGGCTACACCTTC. Translation gives CASSIVSVHYGYTF. The rearrangement links TRBV19 to TRBJ1-2; D is uncertain. From germline, CDR1 is LNHDA and CDR2 SQIVND (reference sequence). Trimming removed 1 base at V and 3 bases at J, with 9 bases between. The CDR3 loop spans 14 amino acids.

The chain carries TRBV6-5 and TRBJ2-1, with 9 nucleotides matching TRBD2. V shed 1 base and J 5 bases; nucleotides not matched to a gene: 6. The CDR3 is 16 amino acids. Germline V lookup: CDR1 MNHEY, CDR2 SVGAGI. CDR3 amino acids: CASSYFLAGANNEQFF. CDR3 nucleotides: TGTGCCAGCAGTTACTTTTTAGCGGGAGCTAACAATGAGCAGTTCTTC.

The V and J genes are TRBV6-5 and TRBJ1-5; 12 bases are shared with TRBD1. CDR1 is MNHEY, CDR2 SVGAGI, per germline. The length of the CDR3 is 16 residues. The V segment lost 4 bases and the J segment 2 bases; nucleotides outside the gene matches: 3. CDR3 nucleotide sequence: TGTGCCAGCAGTTTGGGACAGGGGGCTGGCAATCAGCCCCAGCATTTT. Its protein is CASSLGQGAGNQPQHF.

The table lists this clone with a count of one. The chain couples TRBV28 to TRBJ2-5; 8 bases map to TRBD2. This CDR3 is built from 15 residues. Germline CDR1 and CDR2: MDHEN and SYDVKM. V shed 5 bases, J shed 4 bases, and the junction held 9 bases outside the gene matches. Written as DNA, the CDR3 is TGTGCCAGCAGTCTCGACCCCGGGACTAGAGAGACCCAGTACTTC. Protein sequence: CASSLDPGTRETQYF.

This clone has only one observation. V usage is TRBV6-4 and J usage is TRBJ2-1; no firm D call. Germline V gene data show CDR1 as MRHNA and CDR2 as SNTAGT. Trimming took 3 bases from V and 6 from J, leaving 9 bases between them. CDR3 length: 13 residues. CDR3 DNA: TGTGCCAGCAGTGAATCTTCAAGCAATGAGCAGTTCTTC. This gives the protein CASSESSSNEQFF.

V and J are TRBV27 and TRBJ2-3; D is ambiguous. V was pared by 6 bases and J by 4 bases, with 17 bases between. CDR3 length: 15 residues. In germline, CDR1 is MNHEY, CDR2 SMNVEV (reference sequence). The CDR3 is CASSNLRSGADTQYF. As DNA, the CDR3 is TGTGCCAGCAGCAACCTTAGGTCAGGTGCAGATACGCAGTATTTT.

The rearrangement uses TRBV13 and TRBJ1-5, with D possibly matching TRBD1 (6 bases). The germline V gene encodes CDR1 PRHDT and CDR2 FYEKMQ (reference sequence). Trimming removed 0 bases from V and 5 bases from J, with 11 bases in between. This CDR3 has 15 amino acids. CDR3 sequence reads: CASSLGGAGHQPQHF. DNA of the CDR3: TGTGCCAGCAGCTTAGGGGGGGCGGGGCATCAGCCCCAGCATTTT.

The chain couples TRBV11-2 to TRBJ1-1, with D unclear. Deletions cut 5 bases from V and 2 bases from J, with 15 bases between. The germline gives CDR1 SGHAT, CDR2 FQNNGV. The CDR3 is 15 amino acids. The DNA for the CDR3 is TGTGCCAGCAGCCCATCGACGCTGGCCAACACTGAAGCTTTCTTT. Its translation: CASSPSTLANTEAFF. The entire variable domain, with the rest obtained from reference TRBV11-2 and TRBJ1-1, is as follows: EAGVAQSPRYKIIEKRQSVAFWCNPISGHATLYWYQQILGQGPKLLIQFQNNGVVDDSQLPKDRFSAERLKGVDSTLKIQPAKLEDSAVYLCASSPSTLANTEAFFGQGTRLTVV.

This clone occurred once. The gene calls are TRBV2 and TRBJ2-7; 7 nucleotides line up with TRBD2. V was pared by 9 bases and J by 4 bases, with 9 bases of the junction left unmatched. The CDR3 is made up of 13 amino acids. Germline-derived CDR1 and CDR2 are SNHLY and FYNNEI. The CDR3, as DNA: TGTGCCAGTCTGTCCGGGGGGTTGTACGAGCAGTACTTC. Protein sequence: CASLSGGLYEQYF.